This TCR beta chain was documented in a study of T-cell memory formation after mild COVID-19. Study details: The two donors had largely donor-specific TCR clusters. General observations from the study: For contracting clones, CD4+ ones sat mainly in CM and EM, CD8+ in EMRA.

Trimming removed 7 bases from V and 4 bases from J; junction bases left unmatched: 11. CDR1 is SGHTA, CDR2 FQGNSA, per germline. This CDR3 spans 15 amino acids. Employing constant-segment primers, 5'RACE generated TCR alpha and TCR beta cDNA libraries bearing sample barcodes and UMIs. In TCRdb, the 5' RACE reads were re-called with MiXCR into one record per CDR3 protein. The repertoire consists of about 340,000 distinct CDR3 sequences, with less than 20% occurring once and the leading ten covering under 25%. Of note for this clonotype: The antigen is undetermined.

Sequenced sample: PBMCs or a T cell subset sorted from them (not recorded which). V usage is TRBV7-2 and J usage is TRBJ2-3; 7 bases agree with TRBD2. The source of this sequence is a man younger than 30 who had mild COVID-19 (a few samples of this study predate the infection). Cell type and time point are not known. Here the CDR3 reads CASIGGWGGADTQYF. The CDR3 nucleotides read TGTGCCAGCATCGGAGGTTGGGGGGGGGCAGATACGCAGTATTTT.